The 11 T cell receptor beta chains below come from one sample, sequenced in a study of Graves' ophthalmopathy and Graves' hyperthyroidism. Amplification of the TCR beta CDR3 regions used RNA transcripts (as template). Investigators did first-round RT-PCR with HTBI primers, then second-round multiplex PCR. TCRdb reprocessed the multiplex PCR reads via MiXCR and lists one record per CDR3 protein. The data show some 370,000 distinct CDR3 sequences, about a sixth seen once. Sequencing was performed on peripheral blood. The receptors shown here come from an adult woman with stable Graves' hyperthyroidism.

The chain uses TRBV6-1 and TRBJ1-2, with D possibly TRBD1 on 5 matching bases. The ends were cut back, 4 bases at V and 4 bases at J, with 16 bases in the middle. The CDR3 is made up of 15 amino acids. Germline CDR1 is MNHNS and CDR2 is SASEGT. Here the CDR3 reads CASSVGGPASYGYTF. The CDR3 bases are TGTGCCAGCAGTGTCGGGGGACCGGCCTCCTATGGCTACACCTTC.

This clonotype has at least ten counts. J is TRBJ1-1 and V is TRBV29-1, with D unclear. Germline V lookup: CDR1 SQVTM, CDR2 ANQGSEA. The CDR3 runs to 13 residues. V lost 7 bases to trimming and J lost 0 bases, with 12 bases between them. The CDR3 nucleotides read TGCAGCGCAGTAGGGCTAATGAACACTGAAGCTTTCTTT. This codes for CSAVGLMNTEAFF.

This clonotype was detected many times. The chain links TRBV6-2 or TRBV6-3 to TRBJ1-2; D may be TRBD1 (5 bases). CDR3 length: 12 residues. The V and J ends lost 6 bases and 7 bases respectively, with 12 bases between them. Germline V lookup: CDR1 MNHEY, CDR2 SVGEGT. As DNA, the CDR3 is TGTGCCAGCAGGGGAACAGGAGGTGGCTACACCTTC. It codes for CASRGTGGGYTF.

Ten or more counts support this clonotype. The V gene is TRBV6-1, the J gene TRBJ2-2; TRBD2 aligns across 10 bases. The CDR3 is made up of 14 amino acids. CDR1 MNHNS and CDR2 SASEGT come from the germline V gene. Trimming at V came to 9 bases and at J to 6 bases, leaving 7 bases not matched to a gene. CDR3: CASSSGSLPGELFF. The CDR3 DNA reads TGTGCCAGTTCTAGCGGGAGTCTTCCCGGGGAGCTGTTTTTT.

This clonotype has ten or more counts. V is TRBV6-2 or TRBV6-3 and J is TRBJ1-2, with TRBD1 as a possible D gene (5 bases). The CDR3 extends over 15 amino acids. Trimming took 2 bases from V and 5 from J, leaving 15 bases between them. From germline, CDR1 is MNHEY and CDR2 SVGEGT. CDR3 sequence reads: CASSYVALQAYGYTF. The CDR3 coding sequence is TGTGCCAGCAGTTACGTCGCCTTACAGGCTTATGGCTACACCTTC.

This clonotype was seen repeatedly, ten times or more. This chain connects TRBV28 to TRBJ2-7; D is uncertain. The CDR3 covers 15 residues. Trimming took off 4 bases at V and 3 bases at J, with 16 bases between the two ends. The V gene's germline CDR1 is MDHEN and CDR2 SYDVKM. The CDR3 nucleotides read TGTGCCAGCAGTTGGACCGGAAGCCCTGACTACGAGCAGTACTTC. Its protein is CASSWTGSPDYEQYF. Filled out from reference TRBV28 and TRBJ2-7, the complete variable domain reads DVKVTQSSRYLVKRTGEKVFLECVQDMDHENMFWYRQDPGLGLRLIYFSYDVKMKEKGDIPEGYSVSREKKERFSLILESASTNQTSMYLCASSWTGSPDYEQYFGPGTRLTVT.

About this clonotype itself: Just one base apart from a much larger clone, this may be a read error. The genes are TRBV11-3 and TRBJ2-7; D is unresolved. The germline gives CDR1 SGHNT, CDR2 YENEEA. This CDR3 has 12 amino acids. The CDR3 bases are TGTGCCAGCAGCTCGACCCCCCTGGAGCTGTACTTC. Its protein product is CASSSTPLELYF.

The chain has TRBV28 and TRBJ2-7; D possibly matches TRBD1 or TRBD2 (5 bases each). V lost 6 bases and J 2 bases, leaving 20 bases between the germline ends. Germline CDR1 is MDHEN and CDR2 is SYDVKM. The CDR3 covers 16 residues. The CDR3 region has the DNA TGTGCCAGCAGCAGGGACGCAGATAGGAATACCTACGAGCAGTACTTC. It encodes CASSRDADRNTYEQYF.

The chain joins TRBV20-1 to TRBJ1-5, with 11 bases identical to TRBD1. The CDR3 is 14 residues long. V was pared by 6 bases and J by 7 bases, with 8 bases of the junction left unmatched. From germline, CDR1 is DFQATT and CDR2 SNEGSKA (reference sequence). The CDR3 reads CSAKGQGARQPQHF. CDR3 nucleotide sequence: TGCAGTGCAAAAGGACAGGGGGCAAGGCAGCCCCAGCATTTT.

This clonotype has a handful of counts. With a much larger clone just one base away, this may be a read error. The V and J genes are TRBV5-1 and TRBJ2-7; D may be TRBD2 (6 bases). The J call may be incorrect, as the DNA end agrees better with TRBJ2-1. This CDR3 contains 13 residues. Germline lookup yields CDR1 SGHRS and CDR2 YFSETQ. The CDR3 protein is CASSWTNLYEQFF. DNA of the CDR3: TGCGCCAGCAGCTGGACTAACCTCTACGAGCAGTTCTTC.

The CDR3 is CASSYPGTAPYGYTF. DNA of the CDR3: TGTGCCAGCAGTTACCCCGGGACAGCCCCCTATGGCTACACCTTC. The J gene is TRBJ1-2, the V gene TRBV6-2 or TRBV6-3; 7 bases map to TRBD1. V dropped 2 bases and J dropped 4; count of bases not matched to a gene: 7. The CDR3 is made up of 15 amino acids. Germline CDR1 and CDR2: MNHEY and SVGEGT.